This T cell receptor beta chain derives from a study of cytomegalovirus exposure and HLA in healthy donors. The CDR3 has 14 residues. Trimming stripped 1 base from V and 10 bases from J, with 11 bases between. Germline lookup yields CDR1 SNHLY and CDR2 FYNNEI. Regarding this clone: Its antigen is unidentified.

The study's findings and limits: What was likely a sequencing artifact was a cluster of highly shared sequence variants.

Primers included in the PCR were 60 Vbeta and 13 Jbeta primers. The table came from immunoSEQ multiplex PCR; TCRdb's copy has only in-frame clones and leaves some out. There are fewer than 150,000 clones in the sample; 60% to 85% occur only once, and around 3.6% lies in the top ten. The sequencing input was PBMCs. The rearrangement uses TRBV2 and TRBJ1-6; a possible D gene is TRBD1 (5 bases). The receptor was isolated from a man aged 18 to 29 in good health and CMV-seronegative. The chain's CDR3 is CASSEDRMESPLHF. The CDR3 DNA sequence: TGTGCCAGCAGTGAAGACAGGATGGAGTCACCCCTCCACTTT.